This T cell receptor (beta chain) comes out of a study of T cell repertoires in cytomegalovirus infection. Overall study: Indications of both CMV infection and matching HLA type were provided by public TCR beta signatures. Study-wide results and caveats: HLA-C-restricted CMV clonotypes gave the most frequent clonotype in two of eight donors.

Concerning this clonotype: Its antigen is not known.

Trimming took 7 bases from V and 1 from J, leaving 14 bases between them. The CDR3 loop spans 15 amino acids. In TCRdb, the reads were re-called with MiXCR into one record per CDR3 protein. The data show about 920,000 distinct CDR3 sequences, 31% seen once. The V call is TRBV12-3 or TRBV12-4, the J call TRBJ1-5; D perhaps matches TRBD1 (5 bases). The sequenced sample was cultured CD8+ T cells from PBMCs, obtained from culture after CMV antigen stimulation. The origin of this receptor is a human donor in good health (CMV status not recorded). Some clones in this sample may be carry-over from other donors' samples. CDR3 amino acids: CASTHGAKSNQPQHF. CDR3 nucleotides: TGTGCCAGCACCCACGGGGCGAAAAGCAATCAGCCCCAGCATTTT.